Given below is one T cell receptor beta chain in context. Its antigen is not yet known. No base quality values were provided; no much bigger clone lies one nucleotide off. From its cysteine to its phenylalanine, the CDR3 spans 15 amino acids. Only the CDR3 DNA stays, 45 bases, in frame from base 1. As encoded in the germline V gene (reference sequence), CDR1 is LNHDA while CDR2 is SQIVND. The junction carries 12 bases between V and J, which are trimmed by 3 bases and 3 bases respectively. The CDR3 regions of human TCRbeta chains were subjected to immunosequencing. Under the source paper's analysis protocol: Repertoire TCRs were matched against a reference library of SARS-CoV-2-specific TCRs generated with the MIRA antigen-specificity platform. Breadth was defined as the fraction of unique TCRs that were SARS-CoV-2-associated, and depth was defined as the fraction of total T cells that were SARS-CoV-2-associated. Using the MIRA data, each spike-specific TCR was assigned both to the spike region to which the TCR was reactive and to a CD4 or CD8 class. Log10-transformed breadth and depth values were compared by one-way ANOVA with Sidak's multiple comparisons tests. In its TCRdb copy, this immuneACCESS table keeps in-frame sequences only and misses some clones. Where compared with another copy, unresolved V genes explain less than half of these, and the others have no known cause. V, J and clone size were drawn from that table, and D and trimming were deduced from the DNA. Counted in this sample were approximately 270,000 clones; 90% to 95% of them appeared once. The top ten constitute less than 0.6% of the sample.

This entry belongs to a study of T cell responses to AZD1222 COVID-19 vaccine (dated by TCRdb to the early 2020s). A note on the overall study: TCR sequencing was performed for over 230 trial participants, of whom some 200 were given two doses of AZD1222 and some 26 were given two doses of MenACWY control vaccine. Enrollment into the trials was organized by age into subgroups of 18-55, 56-69 and 70-plus years, and those subgroups contained approximately 150, 30 and 60 TCR-sequenced participants, respectively.

Beyond this particular receptor, the publication reports: Nearly half of unique spike-specific TCRs reportedly recognized epitopes outside regions mutated in the B.1.351 and B.1.1.7 variants. CD4 TCRs associated with the vaccine covered the entire spike protein, and the dominant responses were in regions 160-218 and 743-854. Because no day 14 peak-response samples were available, the repertoires could be characterized only after the peak T cell response. After two AZD1222 doses, both the breadth and the depth of spike-specific TCRs were significantly higher than at day 0 and than in MenACWY recipients. Conclusions about previously exposed vaccinees are limited, since just a handful of AZD1222 recipients were seropositive for SARS-CoV-2 at baseline. The 56-69-year group was small, and its depth increase did not reach significance, likely because of low power. Participants were mostly white British and included more females than males, and it was suggested by the authors that clonal diversity may have been underestimated.

This specimen's time point label, interpreted: about 28 days (+/-7) after the second vaccine dose. AZD1222 recipients given second doses at about 4 weeks or at about 12 weeks were pooled, since spike-specific TCR depth and breadth were not found to differ between the two schedules. Samples from vaccinated people were obtained from the UK trials COV001 and COV002, which included a single-blind randomized controlled phase 2/3 trial of AZD1222 (ChAdOx1 nCoV-19) in healthy adults. Trial participant PBMC samples were collected at day 0 and day 28 after the second dose for TCRbeta chain sequencing. The input for sequencing was peripheral blood, taken 28 days after the second AZD1222 dose. The sequence joins TRBV19 to TRBJ1-5, and TRBD1 may be the D gene, going by 5 matching bases. This sequence was found in an adult who received the AZD1222 COVID-19 vaccine. The nucleotide sequence is TGTGCCAGTAGTATGCAGGGAGGGTCCAATCAGCCCCAGCATTTT. Its protein is CASSMQGGSNQPQHF.